One sample yielded the 4 T cell receptor beta chains listed below, sequenced in a study of regulatory T cells in long-lasting Graves disease. Time point of the sample: newly diagnosed GD, antithyroid drugs for less than 3 months. RNA extracted from PBMCs served as the sequencing template. In building TCR beta libraries, iRepertoire HTBI primers were used together with Arm-PCR of CDR3 regions. TCRdb analysed the multiplex PCR reads with MiXCR anew, one entry per CDR3 protein. The sample consists of roughly 350,000 distinct CDR3 sequences, roughly 15% of them appearing once. These data were likewise used in another study, on T cells in Graves' hyperthyroidism and ophthalmopathy.

The specimen was peripheral blood mononuclear cells (PBMCs), collected at new diagnosis, from a patient treated with antithyroid drugs. These TCRs come from a young woman with Graves disease.

This clonotype came up many times. This chain links TRBV18 with TRBJ1-5; D unclear. Germline values: CDR1 KGHSH, CDR2 LQKENI. The CDR3 spans 12 residues. Trimming removed 6 bases at V and 5 bases at J, with 8 bases between. The CDR3 DNA reads as TGTGCCAGCTCGCCGGACGATCAGCCCCAGCATTTT. Translating it yields CASSPDDQPQHF.

The chain joins TRBV27 to TRBJ1-5, with 7 bases lining up with TRBD1. Germline CDR1 and CDR2: MNHEY and SMNVEV (reference sequence). The CDR3 consists of 14 residues. J was trimmed by 3 bases and V by 6 bases; bases with no gene match: 5. DNA of the CDR3: TGTGCCAGCAGGGCGACAGGGAACAATCAGCCCCAGCATTTT. Translated: CASRATGNNQPQHF.

This clonotype was seen repeatedly, ten times or more. The chain is built from TRBV6-2 or TRBV6-3 and TRBJ2-1; TRBD1 aligns across 10 bases. Germline trimming cut 1 base from V and 6 bases from J; bases unmatched to any gene: 3. There are 15 residues in the CDR3. CDR1 MNHEY and CDR2 SVGEGT come from the germline V gene. CDR3 loop: CASSYWDRGRNEQFF. As DNA, the CDR3 is TGTGCCAGCAGTTACTGGGACAGGGGCCGCAATGAGCAGTTCTTC.

J is TRBJ1-2 and V is TRBV20-1; perhaps TRBD1 as D (5 bases). The V and J ends lost 1 base and 1 base respectively, with 19 bases between them. Germline-derived CDR1 and CDR2 are DFQATT and SNEGSKA (reference sequence). CDR3 length equals 17 residues. The CDR3 here is CSARGMGREGFNYGYTF. CDR3 DNA sequence: TGCAGTGCTAGAGGGATGGGCAGGGAGGGATTTAACTATGGCTACACCTTC.